The subject of this entry is one T cell receptor beta chain. Its antigen is as yet unknown. This record belongs to a study of tumor and adjacent non-tumor tissue in lung cancer. Across the whole study: Patients comprised roughly 12 adenocarcinoma, 2 squamous cell carcinoma and 1 small cell lung cancer. Stage I to III disease affected roughly ten men and several women aged about 30 to 76. Study outcomes and limitations: Compared with tumor, normal lung showed significantly lower TCR diversity.

A modified ARM-PCR protocol with three rounds of nested PCR amplified TCRbeta. TCRdb ran MiXCR on the multiplex PCR reads and lists one entry per CDR3 protein. Among approximately 80,000 distinct CDR3 sequences, around 80% were seen once, and the ten largest hold approximately 55%. RNA was extracted from bulk tissue without any cell sorting. Distant lung tissue was collected more than 3 cm away from the tumor edge. The germline gives CDR1 DFQATT, CDR2 SNEGSKA (reference sequence). Trimming left V 3 bases short and J 9 bases short, with 14 bases between. CDR3 size: 12 residues. Sequences were obtained from distant non-tumor lung tissue. The TCR comes from a man aged 55 to 70 with non-small cell lung cancer. V is TRBV20-1 and J is TRBJ1-1; D not resolved. CDR3 coding DNA: TGCAGTGCTAGGGAACAGCGGAACAAAGCTTTCTTT. Translated, it gives CSAREQRNKAFF.